The 14 T cell receptor beta chains presented below share a single source sample, sequenced in a study of shared clonotypes between healthy human individuals. CD45RO-negative, CCR7-selected cells formed the naive CD8 fraction, which excluded terminally differentiated effector memory CD45RA+ cells. Assay used: immunoSEQ multiplex PCR; TCRdb lists only in-frame clones, some missing. The sample contains roughly 2.1 million clones, 93% of which appear only once. Sequencing was performed on naive CD8+ T cells from PBMCs. These receptors originate from a young man in good health. Some clones in this sample may be carry-over from other donors' samples.

In nucleotides, the CDR3 is TGCGCCAGCAGCTTGTTAAAAGGTGGCTACACCTTC. Protein sequence: CASSLLKGGYTF. The genes are TRBV5-1 and TRBJ1-2; D call uncertain. Trimming stripped 1 base from V and 7 bases from J, with 8 bases between. The CDR3 totals 12 residues. Germline V CDR1 and CDR2: SGHRS, YFSETQ.

The chain joins TRBV5-4 to TRBJ1-1; D unresolved. There are 12 residues in the CDR3. Germline CDR1 and CDR2: SGHNT and YYREEE (reference sequence). V lost 0 bases to trimming and J lost 6 bases, with 6 bases between them. The CDR3 here is CASSLAEAEAFF. The CDR3, as DNA: TGTGCCAGCAGCTTGGCCGAGGCTGAAGCTTTCTTT.

The V and J genes are TRBV6-1 and TRBJ2-1, with D tentatively TRBD1 (6 bases). In germline, CDR1 is MNHNS, CDR2 SASEGT. Trimming stripped 8 bases from V and 7 bases from J, with 21 bases between. This CDR3 region has 15 residues. DNA of the CDR3: TGTGCCAGCTCCCAACCGCAGGGGCGCGGGAATGAGCAGTTCTTC. Translated, it gives CASSQPQGRGNEQFF.

The J gene is TRBJ2-1, the V gene TRBV27; TRBD2 might be the D (6 bases). V lost 5 bases and J 2 bases, leaving 19 bases between the germline ends. The length of the CDR3 is 17 residues. Germline V CDR1 and CDR2: MNHEY, SMNVEV (reference sequence). The CDR3 DNA is TGTGCCAGCAGTCTCCTTCGACTAGACGGTCCCTACAATGAGCAGTTCTTC. Amino acids: CASSLLRLDGPYNEQFF.

In its sample, this clone was seen once. The genes are TRBV9 and TRBJ2-1, with TRBD2 matching over 9 bases. This CDR3 spans 13 amino acids. The V gene's germline CDR1 is SGDLS and CDR2 YYNGEE. CDR3 sequence (DNA): TGTGCTAGCGGGAGACCATCCTACAATGAGCAGTTCTTC. Translation gives CASGRPSYNEQFF.

J is TRBJ2-7 and V is TRBV28, with unresolved D. The CDR3 contains 13 residues. Trimming cost V 6 bases and J 5 bases, with 14 bases left between them. In germline, CDR1 is MDHEN, CDR2 SYDVKM. CDR3 coding DNA: TGTGCCAGCAGCCCGACGGACGTCCACGAGCAGTACTTC. This encodes CASSPTDVHEQYF.

The CDR3: CASSDRSGQPQHF. The CDR3 coding sequence is TGTGCCAGTTCGGACAGGTCAGGGCAGCCCCAGCATTTT. The chain carries TRBV19 and TRBJ1-5, with 7 nucleotides matching TRBD1. The CDR3 totals 13 residues. The germline V gene has CDR1 LNHDA and CDR2 SQIVND (reference sequence). Unmatched junction bases numbered 8, after V lost 8 bases and J lost 7 bases.

The chain couples TRBV27 to TRBJ1-2, with TRBD1 as a possible D gene (5 bases). Germline lookup yields CDR1 MNHEY and CDR2 SMNVEV (reference sequence). The ends were cut back, 3 bases at V and 4 bases at J, with 12 bases in the middle. This CDR3 contains 14 residues. CDR3 in DNA: TGTGCCAGCAGTTTTATAGACAGCCCCTATGGCTACACCTTC. Translation gives CASSFIDSPYGYTF.

This clone was recorded only once. The chain uses TRBV5-1 and TRBJ1-2; TRBD1 might be the D (5 bases). This CDR3 is built from 15 residues. CDR1 is SGHRS, CDR2 YFSETQ, per germline. V gave up 2 bases and J gave up 3 bases, with 14 bases separating them. Here the CDR3 DNA reads TGCGCCAGCAGCTTATATCCCAGGGATGACTATGGCTACACCTTC. Translated: CASSLYPRDDYGYTF.

This chain connects TRBV28 to TRBJ2-7; maybe TRBD1 (6 bases). This CDR3 contains 14 residues. The ends were cut back, 5 bases at V and 3 bases at J, with 14 bases in the middle. CDR1 is MDHEN and CDR2 is SYDVKM in the germline V gene. The CDR3 DNA sequence: TGTGCCAGCAGTGGGCCGGGACAAAACTACGAGCAGTACTTC. Amino acids: CASSGPGQNYEQYF.

This chain links TRBV7-2 with TRBJ1-2, with D hard to call. The CDR3 is 14 amino acids. Germline CDR1 is SGHTA and CDR2 is FQGNSA. Trimming took off 4 bases at V and 8 bases at J, with 17 bases between the two ends. The CDR3 nucleotides read TGTGCCAGCAGCTCCCGTGGGAGGGCGTGGGGCTACACCTTC. Its translation: CASSSRGRAWGYTF. Based on the CDR3 plus reference TRBV7-2 and TRBJ1-2, the full variable domain is GAGVSQSPSNKVTEKGKDVELRCDPISGHTALYWYRQSLGQGLEFLIYFQGNSAPDKSGLPSDRFSAERTGGSVSTLTIQRTQQEDSAVYLCASSSRGRAWGYTFGSGTRLTVV.

The rearrangement uses TRBV7-9 and TRBJ2-5; no clear D gene. Germline values: CDR1 SEHNR, CDR2 FQNEAQ (reference sequence). The ends were cut back, 4 bases at V and 4 bases at J, with 22 bases in the middle. The CDR3 runs 17 residues. CDR3: CASSSRADSRPGETQYF. As DNA, the CDR3 is TGTGCCAGCAGCTCAAGGGCTGACTCTCGTCCGGGAGAGACCCAGTACTTC.

The chain has TRBV29-1 and TRBJ2-1; D unclear. The CDR3 has 11 residues. Trimming took 4 bases from V and 3 from J, leaving 4 bases between them. Per germline, CDR1 SQVTM and CDR2 ANQGSEA. The chain's CDR3 is CSVADYNEQFF. DNA for the CDR3: TGCAGCGTTGCCGACTACAATGAGCAGTTCTTC.

The chain recombines TRBV27 with TRBJ2-1, with unresolved D. Per the germline V gene, CDR1 is MNHEY and CDR2 is SMNVEV (reference sequence). V lost 3 bases to trimming and J lost 2 bases, with 11 bases between them. This CDR3 is 15 amino acids long. CDR3 residues: CASSFSARPYNEQFF. CDR3 bases: TGTGCCAGCAGTTTCTCAGCGCGGCCCTACAATGAGCAGTTCTTC.